This paragraph covers one T cell receptor beta chain sequence. This clonotype has more than one count but fewer than ten. It has no known antigen specificity. One base away there is no much larger clone; base qualities are not given. Every donor was a healthy Caucasian. Three pairs of female monozygotic twins, all aged about 18 to 30 years, made up the twin cohort. Peripheral blood mononuclear cells were used as the source from which RNA for TCR libraries was isolated. Libraries were made using 5' RACE. This sample was sequenced with an Illumina HiSeq 2000. A universal primer binding site was introduced by template switching, and a unique molecular identifier was present in the final cDNA, enabling accurate counting of TCR cDNA molecules. First-strand cDNA for TCR alpha and beta chains was synthesized from specific primers in the conserved constant-segment region. To control for contamination, each cDNA library was double barcoded with a SMART-Mk sample barcode plus Illumina barcodes. TruSeq adapter sequences, together with Illumina sample barcodes, were added in two successive PCR steps. The TCR alpha and beta cDNA libraries were sequenced on the Illumina HiSeq platform using custom primers. Under the source paper's analysis protocol: Raw reads were processed with MiGEC to extract unique molecular identifiers, and MiXCR was used to determine CDR3 positions. Recombination models were inferred per individual with the repgenHMM and IGoR tools using an EM algorithm. The analysis of shared clonotypes was done with the tcR package in R, with sharing normalized by the product of cloneset sizes. To study raw recombination free of thymic and clonal selection effects, out-of-frame nonproductive sequences were analyzed. The public reads were reanalyzed by TCRdb: fastp trimming at Q25, MiXCR alignment, in-frame beta chains only. Duplicate CDR3 protein sequences are folded into a single record with the most common DNA and genes. In this record, the V and J calls reflect TCRdb's handling and not the investigators' own analysis. A total of 650,000 to 750,000 distinct CDR3 sequences appear in this sample, around 20% of them only once. Approximately 4.5% of the sample is held by the ten biggest clonotypes.

The sample originates from a study of identical twins (dated by TCRdb to 2016 to 2017). Looking at the study overall: To test whether fetal clonotypes persist, this study deep-sequenced TCR alpha and beta repertoires from monozygotic twins, from unrelated adults of various ages, and from cord blood. Replicate twin experiments were performed at different times using different library preparation protocols to rule out contamination.

The CDR3 goes from the cysteine to the phenylalanine over 15 residues. Only the CDR3 DNA stays, 45 bases, in frame from base 1. The germline V and J ends show losses of 0 bases and 8 bases respectively, and no gene match explains 7 bases of the junction. For CDR1 and CDR2, the germline V gene lists SGDLS and YYNGEE. What the research found in general, with its limitations: Compared with coincidental sharing between unrelated individuals, out-of-frame TCR alpha sequences shared between twins had an excess of sequences with low generation probability. Because the same donors could not be followed over many years, the conclusions relied on cross-sectional statistical analysis. The excess sharing between twins in beta out-of-frame sequences was weaker because fewer shared sequences reduced the signal-to-noise ratio. Recombination models systematically underestimated out-of-frame TCR alpha sharing in monozygotic twins but agreed with sharing between unrelated individuals. Zero-insertion analyses could be partly confounded by invariant T cells such as MAIT and iNKT, although diverse VJ usage argued against such confounding for most clonotypes. Abundant cord blood beta clonotypes carried fewer insertions; young adult naive repertoires showed a weaker similar trend, while memory repertoires showed none.

The same data also went into a second study, on T cells expressing NK-cell markers. The second investigation adds: Roughly 8 donors provided sorted CD3+CD56+NKG2C+, CD3+CD56+NKG2C- and CD3+CD56-NKG2C+ T-cell subsets, whose TCR beta-chain repertoires were profiled. Of the eight sequenced donors, seven were found to be HCMV-seropositive and one was found to be HCMV-seronegative. In several experiments an anti-gammadeltaTCR antibody was added to restrict sorting to alphabetaTCR-expressing T cells. In roughly 6 donors, the dominant CD3+CD56+NKG2C+ clonotypes ranked among the top 10 CD8+ clonotypes, making up roughly 1.0-7.0% of CD8+ T cells. Those dominant clonotypes were again the most abundant among CD3+CD56-NKG2C+ cells in several donors, at about 25-65%. Whether the expanded NKG2C-expressing T cell clones were specific for HCMV antigens remained unclear. The study sequenced eight donors, all healthy volunteers chosen at random: three men and five women. HCMV serostatus was determined by detecting HCMV-specific IgG in serum with a commercial ELISA kit. Bulk peripheral blood T-cell repertoires were additionally sequenced from unsorted PBMC for about 6 donors. MIGEC was used to demultiplex reads and group the reads by UMI, and MiTCR was used to assemble and quantify clonotypes. Only TCR cDNA sequences supported by at least two reads were kept to exclude erroneous sequences. The tcR package was used for downstream repertoire analysis, with clonotypes matched between fractions based on CDR3 nucleotide sequence plus V segment. Antigen specificity was annotated against VDJdb with VDJmatch, allowing one amino acid substitution in CDR3.

The clonotype was recovered from a woman between 18 and 29 years old in good health. The chain is made from TRBV9 and TRBJ2-1, with TRBD1 matching 8 junction bases. The sample taken for sequencing was PBMCs. The CDR3 protein sequence reads: CASSVDWTGRDEQFF. The DNA is as follows: TGTGCCAGCAGCGTAGACTGGACAGGGCGGGATGAGCAGTTCTTC.